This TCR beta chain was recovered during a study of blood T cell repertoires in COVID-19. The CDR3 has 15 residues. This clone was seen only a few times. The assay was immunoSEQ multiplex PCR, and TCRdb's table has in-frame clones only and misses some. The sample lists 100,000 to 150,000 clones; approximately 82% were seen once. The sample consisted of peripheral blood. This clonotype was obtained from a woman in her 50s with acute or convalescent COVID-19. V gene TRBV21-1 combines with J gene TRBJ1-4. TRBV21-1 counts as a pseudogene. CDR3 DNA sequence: TGTGCCAGCATCCTAGACGGGAGCTTAGGCGAAAAACTGTTTTTT. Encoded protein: CASILDGSLGEKLFF.